The source of this TCR beta chain is a study of monozygotic twins with inflammatory bowel disease. The CDR3 has 15 residues. Germline V gene data show CDR1 as SGHTA and CDR2 as FQGNSA. Points on this clonotype: Its antigen is not identified.

Researchers ran eight separate cDNA reactions for each sample. TCRdb reprocessed the 5' RACE reads and keeps a single row for each CDR3 protein, giving no DNA. The table for this sample gives roughly 300,000 distinct CDR3 sequences. Points from the study as a whole: It was not supported that a single strong signal or clonotype was associated with IBD. Healthy twins showed more clonotype sharing with others than IBD patients, especially patients with disease activity.

The sample taken for sequencing was blood. The receptor's source is a human donor with ulcerative colitis or Crohn's disease, or a healthy co-twin of an affected twin (not recorded which). J is TRBJ2-3 and V is TRBV7-2; the TRBD1 assignment by TCRdb is unverifiable without DNA. The CDR3: CASSLVGTYTDTQYF. The whole variable domain, remainder taken from reference TRBV7-2 and TRBJ2-3, is GAGVSQSPSNKVTEKGKDVELRCDPISGHTALYWYRQSLGQGLEFLIYFQGNSAPDKSGLPSDRFSAERTGGSVSTLTIQRTQQEDSAVYLCASSLVGTYTDTQYFGPGTRLTVL.